This TCR beta chain was recorded in a study of identical twins. Whole-study findings and limits: Without tracking the same donors, conclusions rested on cross-sectional statistical analysis.

The CDR3 consists of 13 residues. Trimming pared 6 bases from V and 6 bases from J, leaving 11 bases between. With template switching, a universal primer site was added, and the cDNA carried unique molecular identifiers. One entry per CDR3 protein results from TCRdb running MiXCR on the 5' RACE reads. The top ten hold roughly 9% of the sample, which has some 330,000 distinct CDR3 sequences, approximately 8.8% seen once. This clonotype was counted only a few times. Its antigen is unknown. The source of this sequence is a woman aged 50 to 60 in good health. The V gene is TRBV12-3 or TRBV12-4, the J gene TRBJ2-2; tentatively, D is TRBD1 (6 bases). The sample consisted of naive T cells sorted from blood. The CDR3 coding sequence is TGTGCCAGCAGCCGGACAGTCCCCGGGGAGCTGTTTTTT. It encodes CASSRTVPGELFF.